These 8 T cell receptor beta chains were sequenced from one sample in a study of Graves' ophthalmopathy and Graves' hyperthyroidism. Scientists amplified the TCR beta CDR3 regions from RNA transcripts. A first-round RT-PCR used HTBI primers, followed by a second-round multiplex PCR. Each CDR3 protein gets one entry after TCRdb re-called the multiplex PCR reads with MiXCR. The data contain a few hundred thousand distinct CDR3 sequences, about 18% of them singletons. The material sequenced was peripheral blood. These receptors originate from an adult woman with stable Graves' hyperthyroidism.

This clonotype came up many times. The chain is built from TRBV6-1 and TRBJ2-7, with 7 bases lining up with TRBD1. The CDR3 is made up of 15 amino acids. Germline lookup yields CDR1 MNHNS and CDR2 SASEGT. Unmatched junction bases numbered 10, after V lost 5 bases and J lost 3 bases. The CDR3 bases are TGTGCCAGCAGTCCAAACAGGGGTGGTCACTACGAGCAGTACTTC. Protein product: CASSPNRGGHYEQYF.

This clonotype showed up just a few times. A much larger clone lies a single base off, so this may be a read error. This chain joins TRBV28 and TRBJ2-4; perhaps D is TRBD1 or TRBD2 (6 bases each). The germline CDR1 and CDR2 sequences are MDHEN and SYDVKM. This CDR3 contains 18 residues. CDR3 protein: CASSTLGGTLGAKNIKYF. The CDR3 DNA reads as TGTGCCAGCAGTACCCTAGGGGGGACCTTGGGAGCCAAAAACATTAAGTACTTC.

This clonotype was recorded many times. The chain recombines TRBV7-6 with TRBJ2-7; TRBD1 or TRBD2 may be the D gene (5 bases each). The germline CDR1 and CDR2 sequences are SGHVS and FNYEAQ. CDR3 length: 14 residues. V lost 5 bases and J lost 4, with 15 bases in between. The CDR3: CASSPPGRIYEQYF. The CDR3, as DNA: TGTGCCAGCAGCCCGCCGGGACGAATTTACGAGCAGTACTTC.

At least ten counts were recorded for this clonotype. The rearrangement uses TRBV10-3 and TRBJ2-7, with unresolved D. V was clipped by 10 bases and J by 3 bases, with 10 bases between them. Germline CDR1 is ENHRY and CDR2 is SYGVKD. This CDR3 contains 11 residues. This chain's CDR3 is CATTQNYEQYF. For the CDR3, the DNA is TGTGCCACAACGCAGAACTACGAGCAGTACTTC.

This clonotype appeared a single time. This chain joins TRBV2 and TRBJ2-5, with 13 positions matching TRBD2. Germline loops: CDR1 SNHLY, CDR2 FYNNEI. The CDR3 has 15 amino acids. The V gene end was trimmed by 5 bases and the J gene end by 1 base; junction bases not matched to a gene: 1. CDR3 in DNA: TGTGCCAGCAGTACTAGCGGGGGGGTCCAAGAGACCCAGTACTTC. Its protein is CASSTSGGVQETQYF. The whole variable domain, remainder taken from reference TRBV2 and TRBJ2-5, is EPEVTQTPSHQVTQMGQEVILRCVPISNHLYFYWYRQILGQKVEFLVSFYNNEISEKSEIFDDQFSVERPDGSNFTLKIRSTKLEDSAMYFCASSTSGGVQETQYFGPGTRLLVL.

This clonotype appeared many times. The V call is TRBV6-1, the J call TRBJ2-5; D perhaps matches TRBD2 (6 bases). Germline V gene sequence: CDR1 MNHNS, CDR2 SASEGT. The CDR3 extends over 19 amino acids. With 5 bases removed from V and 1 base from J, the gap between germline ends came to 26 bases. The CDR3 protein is CASSQKGPTRERLQETQYF. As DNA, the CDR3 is TGTGCCAGCAGTCAAAAAGGACCCACCCGGGAGCGCCTCCAAGAGACCCAGTACTTC.

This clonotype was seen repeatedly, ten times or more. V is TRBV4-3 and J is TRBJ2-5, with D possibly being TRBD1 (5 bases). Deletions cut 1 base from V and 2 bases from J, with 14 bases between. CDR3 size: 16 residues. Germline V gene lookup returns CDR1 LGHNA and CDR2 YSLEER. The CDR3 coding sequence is TGCGCCAGCAGCCAAGGCGTTCGTAGGACACAAGAGACCCAGTACTTC. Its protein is CASSQGVRRTQETQYF.

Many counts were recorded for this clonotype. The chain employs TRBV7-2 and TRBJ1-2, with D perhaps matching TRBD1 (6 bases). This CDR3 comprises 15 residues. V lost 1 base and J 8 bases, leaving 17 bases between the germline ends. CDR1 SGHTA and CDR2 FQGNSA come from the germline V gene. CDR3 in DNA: TGTGCCAGCAGCTTAGGCCCAGGTGACAGGCAGGGCTACACCTTC. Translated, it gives CASSLGPGDRQGYTF.